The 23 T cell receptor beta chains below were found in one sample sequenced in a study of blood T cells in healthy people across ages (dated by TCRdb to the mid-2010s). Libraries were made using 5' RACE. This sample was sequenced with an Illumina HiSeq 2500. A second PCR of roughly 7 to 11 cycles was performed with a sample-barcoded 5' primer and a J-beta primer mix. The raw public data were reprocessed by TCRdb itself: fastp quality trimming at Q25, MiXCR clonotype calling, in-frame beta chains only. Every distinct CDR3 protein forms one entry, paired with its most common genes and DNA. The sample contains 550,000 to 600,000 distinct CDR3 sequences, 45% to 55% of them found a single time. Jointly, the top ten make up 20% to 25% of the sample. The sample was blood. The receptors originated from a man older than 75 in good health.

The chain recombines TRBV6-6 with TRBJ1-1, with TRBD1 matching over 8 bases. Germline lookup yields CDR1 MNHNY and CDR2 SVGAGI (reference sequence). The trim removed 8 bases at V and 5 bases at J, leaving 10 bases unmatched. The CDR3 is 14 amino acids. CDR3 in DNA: TGTGCCAGCTGGGACAGGAGGCGAGGGACTGAAGCTTTCTTT. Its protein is CASWDRRRGTEAFF.

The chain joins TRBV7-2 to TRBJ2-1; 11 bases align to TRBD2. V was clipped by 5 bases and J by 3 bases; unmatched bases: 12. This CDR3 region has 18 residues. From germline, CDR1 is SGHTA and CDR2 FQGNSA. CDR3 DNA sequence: TGTGCCAGCAGCCCCCCGGGGCTAGCGGGAGGACACTACAATGAGCAGTTCTTC. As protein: CASSPPGLAGGHYNEQFF.

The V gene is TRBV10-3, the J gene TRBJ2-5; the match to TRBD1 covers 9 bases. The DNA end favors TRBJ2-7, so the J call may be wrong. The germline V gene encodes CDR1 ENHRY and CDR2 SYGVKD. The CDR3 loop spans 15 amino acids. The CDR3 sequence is CAITGDGQGLGEQYF. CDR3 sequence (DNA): TGTGCCATCACGGGGGACGGACAGGGGTTAGGCGAGCAGTACTTC.

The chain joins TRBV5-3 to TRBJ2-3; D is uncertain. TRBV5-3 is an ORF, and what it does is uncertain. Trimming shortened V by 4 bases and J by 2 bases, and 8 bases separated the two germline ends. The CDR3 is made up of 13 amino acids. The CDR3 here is CARSQRYTDTQYF. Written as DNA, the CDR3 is TGTGCCAGAAGCCAAAGATACACAGATACGCAGTATTTT.

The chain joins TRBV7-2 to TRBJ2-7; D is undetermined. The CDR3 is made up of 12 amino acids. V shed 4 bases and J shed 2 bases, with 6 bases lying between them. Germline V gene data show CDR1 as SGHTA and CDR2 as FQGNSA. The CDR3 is CASSSNPYEQYF. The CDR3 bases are TGTGCCAGCAGCTCAAATCCCTACGAGCAGTACTTC.

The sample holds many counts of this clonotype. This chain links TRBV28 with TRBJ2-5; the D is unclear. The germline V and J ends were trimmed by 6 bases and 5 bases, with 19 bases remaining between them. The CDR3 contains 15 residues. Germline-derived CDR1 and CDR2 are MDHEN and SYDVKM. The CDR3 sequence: CASSTQGLARETQYF. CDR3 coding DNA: TGTGCCAGCAGCACCCAAGGATTGGCTAGGGAGACCCAGTACTTC.

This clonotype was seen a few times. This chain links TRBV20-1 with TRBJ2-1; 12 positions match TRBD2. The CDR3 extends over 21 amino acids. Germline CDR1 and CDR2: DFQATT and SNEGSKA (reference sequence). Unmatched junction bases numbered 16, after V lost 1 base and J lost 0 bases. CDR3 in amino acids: CSARGTGATRLAGVSYNEQFF. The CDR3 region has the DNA TGCAGTGCTAGAGGGACAGGGGCTACCCGACTAGCGGGGGTCTCCTACAATGAGCAGTTCTTC.

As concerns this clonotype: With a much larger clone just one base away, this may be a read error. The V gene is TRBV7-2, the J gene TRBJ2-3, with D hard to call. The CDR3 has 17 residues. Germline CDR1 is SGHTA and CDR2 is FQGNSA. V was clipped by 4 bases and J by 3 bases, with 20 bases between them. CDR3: CASSWVVLARGTDTQYF. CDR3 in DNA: TGTGCCAGCAGCTGGGTCGTTTTGGCGAGAGGAACAGATACGCAGTATTTT. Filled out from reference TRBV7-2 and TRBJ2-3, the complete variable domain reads GAGVSQSPSNKVTEKGKDVELRCDPISGHTALYWYRQSLGQGLEFLIYFQGNSAPDKSGLPSDRFSAERTGGSVSTLTIQRTQQEDSAVYLCASSWVVLARGTDTQYFGPGTRLTVL.

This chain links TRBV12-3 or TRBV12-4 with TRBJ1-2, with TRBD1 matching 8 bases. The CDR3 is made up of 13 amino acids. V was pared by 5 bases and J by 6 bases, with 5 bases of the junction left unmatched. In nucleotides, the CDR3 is TGTGCCAGCAGTAACAGGGGGGACCATGGCTACACCTTC. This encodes CASSNRGDHGYTF.

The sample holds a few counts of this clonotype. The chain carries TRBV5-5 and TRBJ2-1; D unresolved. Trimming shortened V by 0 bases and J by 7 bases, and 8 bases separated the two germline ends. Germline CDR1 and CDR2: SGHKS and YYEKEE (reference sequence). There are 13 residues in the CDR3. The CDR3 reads CASSLDPTNEQFF. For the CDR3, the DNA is TGTGCCAGCAGCTTGGACCCAACGAATGAGCAGTTCTTC.

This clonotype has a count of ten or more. The CDR3 is CASSYGTSVYNEQFF. The CDR3 DNA is TGTGCCAGCAGTTACGGGACTAGCGTATACAATGAGCAGTTCTTC. The V gene is TRBV6-6, the J gene TRBJ2-1; 10 nucleotides agree with TRBD2. This CDR3 region has 15 residues. J lost 4 bases, V lost 2 bases, and 2 bases had no gene match. The germline V gene has CDR1 MNHNY and CDR2 SVGAGI (reference sequence).

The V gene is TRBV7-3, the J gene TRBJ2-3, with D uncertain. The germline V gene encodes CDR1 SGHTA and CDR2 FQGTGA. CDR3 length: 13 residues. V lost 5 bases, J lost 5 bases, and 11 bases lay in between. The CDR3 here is CASSPLLGDTQYF. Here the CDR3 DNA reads TGTGCCAGCAGCCCCCTGCTGGGAGATACGCAGTATTTT.

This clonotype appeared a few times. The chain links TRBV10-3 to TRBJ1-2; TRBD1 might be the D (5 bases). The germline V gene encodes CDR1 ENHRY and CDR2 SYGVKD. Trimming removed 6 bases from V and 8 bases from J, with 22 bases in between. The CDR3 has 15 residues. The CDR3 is CAISEAGRGKRGYTF. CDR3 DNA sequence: TGTGCCATCAGCGAAGCTGGGAGGGGTAAACGGGGCTACACCTTC.

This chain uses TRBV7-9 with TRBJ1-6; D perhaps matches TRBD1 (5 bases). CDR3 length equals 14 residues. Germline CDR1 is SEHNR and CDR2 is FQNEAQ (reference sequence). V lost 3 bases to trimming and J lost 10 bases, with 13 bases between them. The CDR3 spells CASSFQGLQSPLHF. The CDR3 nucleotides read TGTGCCAGCAGCTTCCAGGGATTACAGTCACCCCTCCACTTT.

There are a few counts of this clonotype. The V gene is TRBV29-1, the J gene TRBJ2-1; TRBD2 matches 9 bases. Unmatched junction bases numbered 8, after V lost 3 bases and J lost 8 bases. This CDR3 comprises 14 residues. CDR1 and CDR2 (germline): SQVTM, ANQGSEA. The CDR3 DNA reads TGCAGCGTTGAGGGCGGGAGGGCCGTGGATGAGCAGTTCTTC. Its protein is CSVEGGRAVDEQFF.

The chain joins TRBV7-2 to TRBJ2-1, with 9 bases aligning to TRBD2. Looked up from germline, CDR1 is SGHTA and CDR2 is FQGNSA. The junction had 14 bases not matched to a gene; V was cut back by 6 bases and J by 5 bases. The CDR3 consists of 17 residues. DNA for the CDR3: TGTGCCAGCAGACGAGTCGGTCTAGCGGGACACGACAATGAGCAGTTCTTC. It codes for CASRRVGLAGHDNEQFF. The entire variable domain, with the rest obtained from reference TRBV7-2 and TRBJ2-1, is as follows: GAGVSQSPSNKVTEKGKDVELRCDPISGHTALYWYRQSLGQGLEFLIYFQGNSAPDKSGLPSDRFSAERTGGSVSTLTIQRTQQEDSAVYLCASRRVGLAGHDNEQFFGPGTRLTVL.

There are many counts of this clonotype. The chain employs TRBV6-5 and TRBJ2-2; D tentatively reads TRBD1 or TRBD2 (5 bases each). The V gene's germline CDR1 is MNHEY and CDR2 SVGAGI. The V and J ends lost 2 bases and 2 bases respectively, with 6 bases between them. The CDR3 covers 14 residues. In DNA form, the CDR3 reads TGTGCCAGCAGTTACAGGGACAACACCGGGGAGCTGTTTTTT. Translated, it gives CASSYRDNTGELFF.

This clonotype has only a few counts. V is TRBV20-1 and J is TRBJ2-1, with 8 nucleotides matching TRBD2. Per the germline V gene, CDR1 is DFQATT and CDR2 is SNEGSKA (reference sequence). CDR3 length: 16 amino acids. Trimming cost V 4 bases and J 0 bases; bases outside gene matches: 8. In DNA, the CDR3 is TGCAGTGCTATAAGCGGGGGCCAGAGCTCCTACAATGAGCAGTTCTTC. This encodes CSAISGGQSSYNEQFF.

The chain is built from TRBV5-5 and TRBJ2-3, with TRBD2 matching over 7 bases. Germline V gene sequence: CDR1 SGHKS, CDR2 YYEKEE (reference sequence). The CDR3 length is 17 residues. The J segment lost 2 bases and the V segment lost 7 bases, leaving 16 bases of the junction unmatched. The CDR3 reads CASQLWGGSGSTDTQYF. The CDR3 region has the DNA TGTGCCAGCCAATTGTGGGGGGGTAGCGGGTCCACAGATACGCAGTATTTT.

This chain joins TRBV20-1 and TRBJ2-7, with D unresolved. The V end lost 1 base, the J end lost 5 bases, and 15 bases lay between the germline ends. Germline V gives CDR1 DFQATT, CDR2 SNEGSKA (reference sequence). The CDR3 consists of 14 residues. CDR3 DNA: TGCAGTGCTAGAGTCCCAGGTCGAGGCGACGAGCAGTACTTC. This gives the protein CSARVPGRGDEQYF.

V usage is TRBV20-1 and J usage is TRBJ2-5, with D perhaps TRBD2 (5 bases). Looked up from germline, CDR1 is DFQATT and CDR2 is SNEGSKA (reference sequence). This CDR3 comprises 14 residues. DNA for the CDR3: TGCAGCGCCGCTACAGCGGCCTCCTACAATGAGCAGTACTTC. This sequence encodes CSAATAASYNEQYF.

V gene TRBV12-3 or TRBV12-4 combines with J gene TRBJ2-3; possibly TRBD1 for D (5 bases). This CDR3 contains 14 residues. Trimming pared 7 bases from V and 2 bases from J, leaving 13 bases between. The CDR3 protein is CASTLDRNTDTQYF. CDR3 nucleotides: TGTGCCAGCACCCTCGACAGAAACACAGATACGCAGTATTTT.

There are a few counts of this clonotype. The CDR3 DNA follows: TGTGCCAGCAGTTACTCGAATAGACTCATCAACACCGGGGAGCTGTTTTTT. Protein: CASSYSNRLINTGELFF. The V call is TRBV6-2 or TRBV6-3, the J call TRBJ2-2; D unclear. Trimming took 0 bases from V and 2 from J, leaving 13 bases between them. The length of the CDR3 is 17 residues. The germline V gene encodes CDR1 MNHEY and CDR2 SVGEGT.